Each of the 25 T cell receptor beta chains below was sequenced from the same sample in a study of shared clonotypes between healthy human individuals (dated by TCRdb to the early 2020s). The library was built by means of the immunoSEQ multiplex PCR assay. This immuneACCESS table, as held by TCRdb, lists in-frame sequences with V and J called but not all clones. Of the missing ones, under half trace to an unresolved V gene in checked studies; the others have no known cause. For this sample there are millions of clones; around 94% appear just once. Around 0.14% of the sample belongs to the ten largest clones. Sequencing input: naive CD4+ T cells sorted from blood. The sample's cell subset or site, from its label and the paper: CD45RA+ positively selected. These receptors all stem from a man aged 18 to 29 in good health.

On this clone itself: Other DNA sequences within the sample encode an identical CDR3. The chain recombines TRBV18 with TRBJ1-2; D is ambiguous. The CDR3 sequence is 11 residues long. Germline V CDR1 and CDR2: KGHSH, LQKENI. V was clipped by 3 bases and J by 6 bases, with 5 bases between them. In nucleotides, the CDR3 is TGTGCCAGCTCACCTTCAGATGGCTACACCTTC. Translation gives CASSPSDGYTF.

On this clone itself: Its ends do not fully match the called genes, so a read error is possible. J is TRBJ2-7 and V is TRBV6-5; D gene unclear. CDR3 length: 12 amino acids. CDR1 is MNHEY, CDR2 SVGAGI, per germline. In DNA form, the CDR3 reads TGTGCCAGCAGTCAGACATCCTGCGAGCAGTACTTC. Residues: CASSQTSCEQYF.

A single count supports this clone. The chain joins TRBV19 to TRBJ2-1; the D gene is possibly TRBD2 (7 bases). Deletions cut 0 bases from V and 4 bases from J, with 13 bases between. This CDR3 is built from 16 residues. Germline V gene lookup returns CDR1 LNHDA and CDR2 SQIVND (reference sequence). As DNA, the CDR3 is TGTGCCAGTAGTATAGATCGGGGGGCGCGGTACAATGAGCAGTTCTTC. Its protein is CASSIDRGARYNEQFF. Together with reference TRBV19 and TRBJ2-1, the CDR3 gives the full variable domain: DGGITQSPKYLFRKEGQNVTLSCEQNLNHDAMYWYRQDPGQGLRLIYYSQIVNDFQKGDIAEGYSVSREKKESFPLTVTSAQKNPTAFYLCASSIDRGARYNEQFFGPGTRLTVL.

The gene calls are TRBV4-3 and TRBJ2-7; D unresolved. This CDR3 contains 15 residues. Trimming removed 1 base at V and 0 bases at J, with 10 bases between. Germline V gene sequence: CDR1 LGHNA, CDR2 YSLEER. CDR3 nucleotides: TGCGCCAGCAGCCAAGTGGCGGACCCCTCCTACGAGCAGTACTTC. Translation gives CASSQVADPSYEQYF.

The chain uses TRBV28 and TRBJ2-7, with 7 positions matching TRBD2. This CDR3 is 12 amino acids long. J lost 4 bases, V lost 4 bases, and 1 base had no gene match. Germline V gene lookup returns CDR1 MDHEN and CDR2 SYDVKM. The CDR3 DNA reads TGTGCCAGCAGTTCCGGGGGGTACGAGCAGTACTTC. This codes for CASSSGGYEQYF.

V usage is TRBV7-9 and J usage is TRBJ2-5; the D gene is possibly TRBD2 (5 bases). The ends were cut back, 5 bases at V and 2 bases at J, with 9 bases in the middle. CDR1 SEHNR and CDR2 FQNEAQ come from the germline V gene (reference sequence). CDR3 length equals 13 residues. The CDR3 sequence: CASSPRGQETQYF. DNA of the CDR3: TGTGCCAGCAGCCCCCGGGGACAAGAGACCCAGTACTTC.

CDR3 region: CASSLKGASTEAFF. CDR3 nucleotides: TGTGCCAGCAGCTTAAAGGGGGCTTCCACTGAAGCTTTCTTT. The chain has TRBV7-8 and TRBJ1-1; 7 bases fit TRBD1. The J segment lost 4 bases and the V segment lost 2 bases, leaving 4 bases of the junction unmatched. The CDR3 covers 14 residues. Germline-derived CDR1 and CDR2 are SGHVS and FQNEAQ.

This clone was detected once. The chain employs TRBV5-6 and TRBJ1-2; TRBD1 agrees at 7 bases. J lost 2 bases, V lost 0 bases, and 7 bases had no gene match. The V gene's germline CDR1 is SGHDT and CDR2 YYEEEE. This CDR3 has 16 amino acids. CDR3 DNA sequence: TGTGCCAGCAGCTTGGTCGGCCAGGGGGTGAACTATGGCTACACCTTC. It yields the protein CASSLVGQGVNYGYTF. Full variable domain (remainder filled in from reference TRBV5-6 and TRBJ1-2): DAGVTQSPTHLIKTRGQQVTLRCSPKSGHDTVSWYQQALGQGPQFIFQYYEEEERQRGNFPDRFSGHQFPNYSSELNVNALLLGDSALYLCASSLVGQGVNYGYTFGSGTRLTVV.

The V call is TRBV5-1, the J call TRBJ2-3, with D tentatively TRBD1 (6 bases). The CDR3 runs 15 residues. The germline CDR1 and CDR2 sequences are SGHRS and YFSETQ. The V end was cut by 0 bases, the J end by 8 bases, with 16 bases between. CDR3 sequence reads: CASSLDRVEAGTQYF. CDR3 sequence (DNA): TGCGCCAGCAGCTTGGACAGGGTAGAGGCTGGTACGCAGTATTTT.

V and J are TRBV6-1 and TRBJ1-6; TRBD1 matches at 7 bases. CDR1 and CDR2 from the germline V gene are MNHNS and SASEGT. V gave up 5 bases and J gave up 4 bases; unmatched junction bases: 5. This CDR3 has 15 residues. CDR3 sequence reads: CASSKGTEYNSPLHF. CDR3 in DNA: TGTGCCAGCAGTAAAGGGACAGAATATAATTCACCCCTCCACTTT.

The rearrangement uses TRBV5-6 and TRBJ1-1; D uncertain. Trimming removed 1 base at V and 0 bases at J, with 10 bases between. CDR1 SGHDT and CDR2 YYEEEE come from the germline V gene. This CDR3 contains 15 residues. This CDR3 is CASSLTAQMNTEAFF. For the CDR3, the DNA is TGTGCCAGCAGCTTGACCGCTCAGATGAACACTGAAGCTTTCTTT. Filled out from reference TRBV5-6 and TRBJ1-1, the complete variable domain reads DAGVTQSPTHLIKTRGQQVTLRCSPKSGHDTVSWYQQALGQGPQFIFQYYEEEERQRGNFPDRFSGHQFPNYSSELNVNALLLGDSALYLCASSLTAQMNTEAFFGQGTRLTVV.

On this clone: This CDR3 is also generated by other DNA sequences in the sample. V gene TRBV7-2 combines with J gene TRBJ2-1; 8 bases fit TRBD2. The CDR3 runs to 15 residues. In germline, CDR1 is SGHTA, CDR2 FQGNSA. V shed 4 bases, J shed 0 bases, and the junction held 2 bases outside the gene matches. As DNA, the CDR3 is TGTGCCAGCAGCTCCGGGGGGGCCTCCTACAATGAGCAGTTCTTC. It is translated as CASSSGGASYNEQFF.

V is TRBV7-2 and J is TRBJ1-3, with D unresolved. The CDR3 extends over 16 amino acids. V was clipped by 0 bases and J by 2 bases, with 11 bases between them. Germline loops: CDR1 SGHTA, CDR2 FQGNSA. CDR3 sequence (DNA): TGTGCCAGCAGCTTAGCCTCGGGCTTCGCTGGAAACACCATATATTTT. Translating it yields CASSLASGFAGNTIYF. Full variable domain (missing parts from reference TRBV7-2 and TRBJ1-3): GAGVSQSPSNKVTEKGKDVELRCDPISGHTALYWYRQSLGQGLEFLIYFQGNSAPDKSGLPSDRFSAERTGGSVSTLTIQRTQQEDSAVYLCASSLASGFAGNTIYFGEGSWLTVV.

Remarks on this clone: This specimen includes other DNA sequences encoding the same CDR3. The chain carries TRBV2 and TRBJ1-5; 9 bases line up with TRBD1. This CDR3 has 14 amino acids. Germline V gene sequence: CDR1 SNHLY, CDR2 FYNNEI. V shed 5 bases and J 2 bases; nucleotides not matched to a gene: 1. The DNA of the CDR3 is TGTGCCAGCAGTCGACAGGGGGGCAATCAGCCCCAGCATTTT. Its translation is CASSRQGGNQPQHF.

Regarding this clone: Different DNA sequences within this sample yield the same CDR3. V and J are TRBV28 and TRBJ1-1; perhaps TRBD1 as D (6 bases). Trimming took 6 bases from V and 0 from J, leaving 11 bases between them. CDR3 length: 14 amino acids. Germline CDR1 is MDHEN and CDR2 is SYDVKM. The CDR3 region has the DNA TGTGCCAGCAGCCGAGGGGGATTGAACACTGAAGCTTTCTTT. This sequence encodes CASSRGGLNTEAFF. Together with reference TRBV28 and TRBJ1-1, the CDR3 gives the full variable domain: DVKVTQSSRYLVKRTGEKVFLECVQDMDHENMFWYRQDPGLGLRLIYFSYDVKMKEKGDIPEGYSVSREKKERFSLILESASTNQTSMYLCASSRGGLNTEAFFGQGTRLTVV.

As for this clone: Other DNA sequences of this sample code for an identical CDR3. The V gene is TRBV6-1, the J gene TRBJ2-7; 7 nucleotides match TRBD1. Germline values: CDR1 MNHNS, CDR2 SASEGT. This CDR3 has 15 amino acids. J was trimmed by 3 bases and V by 3 bases; bases with no gene match: 8. This CDR3 reads CASSDPGQGVYEQYF. For the CDR3, the DNA is TGTGCCAGCAGTGACCCCGGGCAGGGGGTCTACGAGCAGTACTTC.

This rearrangement joins TRBV6-1 to TRBJ1-3; 7 nucleotides align to TRBD1. Germline V CDR1 and CDR2: MNHNS, SASEGT. The CDR3 loop spans 15 amino acids. V shed 4 bases, J shed 0 bases, and the junction held 3 bases outside the gene matches. The CDR3 protein is CASSGTGLSGNTIYF. CDR3 DNA: TGTGCCAGCAGTGGGACAGGCCTCTCTGGAAACACCATATATTTT.

This chain joins TRBV5-1 and TRBJ2-3; D is tentatively TRBD1 or TRBD2 (6 bases each). The CDR3 is made up of 15 amino acids. V lost 2 bases to trimming and J lost 2 bases, with 12 bases between them. CDR1 SGHRS and CDR2 YFSETQ come from the germline V gene. The CDR3 sequence is CASSFSGAPTDTQYF. The CDR3 nucleotides read TGCGCCAGCAGCTTCTCGGGGGCCCCCACAGATACGCAGTATTTT.

J is TRBJ2-1 and V is TRBV19; 7 bases are a match to TRBD1. This CDR3 has 15 residues. CDR1 and CDR2 from the germline V gene are LNHDA and SQIVND (reference sequence). V lost 4 bases and J lost 2; bases outside the gene matches: 5. CDR3 residues: CASSTTGTAYNEQFF. The CDR3 DNA reads as TGTGCCAGTAGTACCACCGGGACAGCCTACAATGAGCAGTTCTTC.

The chain employs TRBV10-2 and TRBJ1-4; a weak D match, TRBD1 (5 bases). The ends were cut back, 4 bases at V and 0 bases at J, with 12 bases in the middle. This CDR3 comprises 16 residues. Germline V gene sequence: CDR1 WSHSY, CDR2 SAAADI. The CDR3 bases are TGCGCCAGCAGTGCCCAGGGCCCCTCAACTAATGAAAAACTGTTTTTT. Its protein is CASSAQGPSTNEKLFF.

This clone came up a few times. The genes are TRBV6-1 and TRBJ1-1; D is unclear. The germline CDR1 and CDR2 sequences are MNHNS and SASEGT. V dropped 4 bases and J dropped 1 base, with 13 bases sitting between them. The CDR3 runs 15 residues. Here the CDR3 reads CASSVGPASNTEAFF. In DNA form, the CDR3 reads TGTGCCAGCAGTGTAGGTCCAGCCTCGAACACTGAAGCTTTCTTT.

V usage is TRBV30 and J usage is TRBJ2-7, with 15 bases fitting TRBD2. V lost 5 bases to trimming and J lost 6 bases; unmatched junction nucleotides: 14. This CDR3 has 17 amino acids. Looked up from germline, CDR1 is GTSNPN and CDR2 is SVGIG (reference sequence). CDR3 protein: CAWGTTRTSGRAGEQYF. Here the CDR3 DNA reads TGTGCCTGGGGCACTACCCGGACTAGCGGGAGGGCCGGCGAGCAGTACTTC.

This clone occurred once. The J gene is TRBJ2-5, the V gene TRBV7-6; 10 nucleotides agree with TRBD2. V dropped 5 bases and J dropped 2; count of bases not matched to a gene: 11. Germline V gene sequence: CDR1 SGHVS, CDR2 FNYEAQ. The CDR3 has 17 residues. Here the CDR3 DNA reads TGTGCCAGCAGCGGCAGGACTAGCGGAGGGCCGCAAGAGACCCAGTACTTC. Translated, it gives CASSGRTSGGPQETQYF.

V usage is TRBV19 and J usage is TRBJ1-5, with D possibly being TRBD1 (5 bases). The germline gives CDR1 LNHDA, CDR2 SQIVND (reference sequence). Trimming cost V 7 bases and J 2 bases, with 18 bases left between them. The length of the CDR3 is 16 residues. The CDR3 coding sequence is TGTGCCAGTACCAGCTCGCAGGGATACCGCAATCAGCCCCAGCATTTT. The encoded protein is CASTSSQGYRNQPQHF.

With regard to this clone: Other DNA sequences in this sample translate to the same CDR3. J is TRBJ1-1 and V is TRBV6-5, with TRBD1 as a possible D gene (6 bases). Between the trimmed V and J ends, which lost 6 bases and 11 bases, there was a span of 16 bases. The CDR3 has 12 amino acids. Germline values: CDR1 MNHEY, CDR2 SVGAGI. The CDR3 region is CASRQRTGQAFF. The CDR3 bases are TGTGCCAGCAGACAGCGAACAGGGCAGGCTTTCTTT.